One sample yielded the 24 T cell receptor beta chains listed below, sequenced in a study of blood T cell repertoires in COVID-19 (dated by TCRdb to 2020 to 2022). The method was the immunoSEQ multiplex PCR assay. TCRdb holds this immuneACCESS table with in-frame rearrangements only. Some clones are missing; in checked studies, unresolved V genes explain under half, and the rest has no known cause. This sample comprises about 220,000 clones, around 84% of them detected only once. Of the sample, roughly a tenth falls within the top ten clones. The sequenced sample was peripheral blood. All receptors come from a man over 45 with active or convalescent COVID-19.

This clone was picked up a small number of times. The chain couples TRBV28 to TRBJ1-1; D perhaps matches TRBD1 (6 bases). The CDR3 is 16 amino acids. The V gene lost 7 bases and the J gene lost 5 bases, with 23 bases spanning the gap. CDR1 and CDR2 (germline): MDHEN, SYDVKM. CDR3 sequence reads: CASNAGVGGRKTEAFF. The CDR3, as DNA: TGTGCCAGCAATGCGGGTGTCGGGGGGCGAAAAACTGAAGCTTTCTTT.

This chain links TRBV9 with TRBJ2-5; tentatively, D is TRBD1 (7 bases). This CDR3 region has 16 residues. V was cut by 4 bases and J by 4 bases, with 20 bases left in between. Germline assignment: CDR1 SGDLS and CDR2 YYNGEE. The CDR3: CASSPGFGQGGETQYF. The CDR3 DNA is TGTGCCAGCAGCCCCGGCTTCGGGCAGGGGGGAGAGACCCAGTACTTC.

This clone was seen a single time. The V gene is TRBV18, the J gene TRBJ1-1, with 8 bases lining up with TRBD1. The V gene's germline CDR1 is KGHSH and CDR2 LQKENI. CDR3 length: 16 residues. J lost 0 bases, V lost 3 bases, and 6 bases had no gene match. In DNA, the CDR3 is TGTGCCAGCTCACCTGGGACAGGTCGCTTGAACACTGAAGCTTTCTTT. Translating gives CASSPGTGRLNTEAFF.

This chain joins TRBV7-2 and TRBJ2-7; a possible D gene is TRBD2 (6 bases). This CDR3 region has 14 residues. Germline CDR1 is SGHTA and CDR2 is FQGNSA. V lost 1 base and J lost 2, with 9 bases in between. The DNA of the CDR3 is TGTGCCAGCAGCTTAGGTCGGACTACCTACGAGCAGTACGTC. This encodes CASSLGRTTYEQYV.

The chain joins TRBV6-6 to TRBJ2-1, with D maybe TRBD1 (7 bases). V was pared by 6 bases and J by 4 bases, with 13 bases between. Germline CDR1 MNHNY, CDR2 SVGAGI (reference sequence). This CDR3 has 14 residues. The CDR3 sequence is CASSRRDSYNEQFF. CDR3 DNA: TGTGCCAGCAGCCGGAGGGACAGTTACAATGAGCAGTTCTTC.

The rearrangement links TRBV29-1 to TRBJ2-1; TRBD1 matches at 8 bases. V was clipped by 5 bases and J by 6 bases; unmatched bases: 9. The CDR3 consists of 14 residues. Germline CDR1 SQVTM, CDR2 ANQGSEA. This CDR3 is CSVQFGQGSNEQFF. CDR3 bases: TGCAGCGTTCAGTTCGGACAGGGTAGCAATGAGCAGTTCTTC.

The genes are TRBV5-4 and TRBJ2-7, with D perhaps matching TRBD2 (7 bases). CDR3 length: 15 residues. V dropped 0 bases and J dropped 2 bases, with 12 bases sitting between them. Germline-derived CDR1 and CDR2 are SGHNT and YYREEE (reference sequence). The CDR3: CASSLAGRGAYEQYV. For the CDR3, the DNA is TGTGCCAGCAGCTTGGCTGGGAGGGGGGCCTACGAGCAGTACGTC.

The CDR3 sequence: CASSTTGTNAEAFF. CDR3 DNA: TGCGCCAGCAGCACAACCGGGACAAACGCTGAAGCTTTCTTT. The V call is TRBV5-1, the J call TRBJ1-1, with D possibly TRBD1 on 6 matching bases. The V gene's germline CDR1 is SGHRS and CDR2 YFSETQ. Trimming stripped 4 bases from V and 6 bases from J, with 16 bases between. The CDR3 extends over 14 amino acids.

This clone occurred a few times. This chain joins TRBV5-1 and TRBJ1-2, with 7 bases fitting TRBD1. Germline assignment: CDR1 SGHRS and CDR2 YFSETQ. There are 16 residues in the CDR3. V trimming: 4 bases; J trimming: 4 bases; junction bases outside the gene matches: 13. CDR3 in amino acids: CASSPSTPTGIYGYTF. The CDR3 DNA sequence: TGCGCCAGCAGCCCTTCTACACCGACAGGGATCTATGGCTACACCTTC. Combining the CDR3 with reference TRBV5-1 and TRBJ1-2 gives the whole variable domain KAGVTQTPRYLIKTRGQQVTLSCSPISGHRSVSWYQQTPGQGLQFLFEYFSETQRNKGNFPGRFSGRQFSNSRSEMNVSTLELGDSALYLCASSPSTPTGIYGYTFGSGTRLTVV.

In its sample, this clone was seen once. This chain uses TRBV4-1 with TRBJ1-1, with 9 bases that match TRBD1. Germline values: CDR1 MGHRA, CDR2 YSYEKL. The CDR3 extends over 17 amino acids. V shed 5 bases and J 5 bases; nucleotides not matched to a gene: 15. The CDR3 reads CASSSRDRAFLGTEAFF. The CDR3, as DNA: TGCGCCAGCAGCTCCCGGGACAGGGCCTTCCTGGGGACTGAAGCTTTCTTT.

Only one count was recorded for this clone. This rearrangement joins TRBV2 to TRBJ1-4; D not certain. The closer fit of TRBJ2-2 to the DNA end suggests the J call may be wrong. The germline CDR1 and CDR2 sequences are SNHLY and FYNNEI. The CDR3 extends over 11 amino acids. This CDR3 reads CASSMNRELFF. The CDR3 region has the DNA TGTGCCAGCAGCATGAACAGGGAGCTGTTTTTT.

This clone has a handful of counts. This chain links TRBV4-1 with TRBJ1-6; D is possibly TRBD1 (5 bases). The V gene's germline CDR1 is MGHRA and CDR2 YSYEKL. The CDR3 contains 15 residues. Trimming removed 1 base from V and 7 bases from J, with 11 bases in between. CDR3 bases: TGCGCCAGCAGCCAAGTGGCAGGGTTGAATTCACCCCTCCACTTT. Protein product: CASSQVAGLNSPLHF.

Written as DNA, the CDR3 is TGTGCCAGCAGCTTGACCGGGACAGGAGAGGATCAGCCCCAGCATTTT. Protein product: CASSLTGTGEDQPQHF. The chain has TRBV5-4 and TRBJ1-5; 8 bases fit TRBD1. The CDR3 covers 16 residues. Trimming took 1 base from V and 5 from J; bases not matched to a gene: 8. Germline V gene sequence: CDR1 SGHNT, CDR2 YYREEE (reference sequence).

In nucleotides, the CDR3 is TGTGCCAGCAGCTTAGCGGCGGGAGGGAAACTGTTTTTT. This codes for CASSLAAGGKLFF. This chain links TRBV7-2 with TRBJ1-4; D gene uncertain. V gave up 0 bases and J gave up 11 bases, with 10 bases separating them. This CDR3 comprises 13 residues. Germline lookup yields CDR1 SGHTA and CDR2 FQGNSA.

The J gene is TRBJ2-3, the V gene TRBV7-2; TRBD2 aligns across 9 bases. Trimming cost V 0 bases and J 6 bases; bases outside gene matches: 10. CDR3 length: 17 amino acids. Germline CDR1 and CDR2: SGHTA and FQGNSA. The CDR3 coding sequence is TGTGCCAGCAGCTTAGCGAGGGGCGGGGGGGCCATGGATACGCAGTATTTT. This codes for CASSLARGGGAMDTQYF.

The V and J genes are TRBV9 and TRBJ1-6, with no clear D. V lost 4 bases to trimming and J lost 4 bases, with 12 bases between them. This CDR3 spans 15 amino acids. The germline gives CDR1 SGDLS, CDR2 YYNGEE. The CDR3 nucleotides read TGTGCCAGCAGCCCCCACGAGGCGTATAATTCACCCCTCCACTTT. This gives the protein CASSPHEAYNSPLHF.

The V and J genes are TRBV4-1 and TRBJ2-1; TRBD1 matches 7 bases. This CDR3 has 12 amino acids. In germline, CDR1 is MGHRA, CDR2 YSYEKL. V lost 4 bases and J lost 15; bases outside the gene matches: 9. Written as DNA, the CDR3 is TGCGCCAGCAGCCCCAGAACAGGGGATAGGTTCTTC. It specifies CASSPRTGDRFF.

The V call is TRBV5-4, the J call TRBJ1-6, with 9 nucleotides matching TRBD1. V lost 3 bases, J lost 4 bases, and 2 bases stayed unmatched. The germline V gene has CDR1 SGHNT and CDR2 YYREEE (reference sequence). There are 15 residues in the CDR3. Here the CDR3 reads CASSSTGGYNSPLHF. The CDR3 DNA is TGTGCCAGCAGCTCGACAGGGGGATATAATTCACCCCTCCACTTT. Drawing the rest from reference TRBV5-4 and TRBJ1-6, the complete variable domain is ETGVTQSPTHLIKTRGQQVTLRCSSQSGHNTVSWYQQALGQGPQFIFQYYREEENGRGNFPPRFSGLQFPNYSSELNVNALELDDSALYLCASSSTGGYNSPLHFGNGTRLTVT.

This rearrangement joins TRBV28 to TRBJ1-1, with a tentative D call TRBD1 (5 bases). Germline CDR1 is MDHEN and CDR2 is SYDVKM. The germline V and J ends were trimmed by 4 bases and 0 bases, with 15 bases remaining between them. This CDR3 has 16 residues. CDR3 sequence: CASSSGQVPMNTEAFF. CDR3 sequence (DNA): TGTGCCAGCAGTTCAGGGCAGGTTCCGATGAACACTGAAGCTTTCTTT.

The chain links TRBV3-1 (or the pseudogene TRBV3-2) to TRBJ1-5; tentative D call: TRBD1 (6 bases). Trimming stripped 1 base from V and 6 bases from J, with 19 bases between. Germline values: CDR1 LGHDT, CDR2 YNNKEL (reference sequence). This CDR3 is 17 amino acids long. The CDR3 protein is CASSQGLGGPGRQPQHF. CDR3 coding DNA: TGTGCCAGCAGCCAAGGACTCGGGGGGCCTGGACGTCAGCCCCAGCATTTT.

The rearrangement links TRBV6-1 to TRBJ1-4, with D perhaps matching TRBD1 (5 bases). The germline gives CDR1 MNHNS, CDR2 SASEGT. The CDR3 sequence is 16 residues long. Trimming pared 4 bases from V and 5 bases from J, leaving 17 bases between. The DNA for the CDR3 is TGTGCCAGCAGTGCTCTTACGACAGACTCGAATGAAAAACTGTTTTTT. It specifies CASSALTTDSNEKLFF.

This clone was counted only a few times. The CDR3 is CASSINGGGGYNEQFF. The CDR3 nucleotides read TGTGCCAGTAGTATCAATGGGGGCGGGGGCTACAATGAGCAGTTCTTC. The J gene is TRBJ2-1, the V gene TRBV19, with D possibly being TRBD2 (7 bases). The CDR3 length is 16 residues. Germline values: CDR1 LNHDA, CDR2 SQIVND (reference sequence). V dropped 3 bases and J dropped 3 bases, with 15 bases sitting between them.

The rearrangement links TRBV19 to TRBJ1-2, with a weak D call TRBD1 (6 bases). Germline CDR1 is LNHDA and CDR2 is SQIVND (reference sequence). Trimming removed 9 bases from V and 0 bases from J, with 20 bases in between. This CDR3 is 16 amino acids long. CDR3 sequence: CASTNTGILANYGYTF. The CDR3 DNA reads TGTGCCAGCACTAATACAGGGATCCTAGCTAACTATGGCTACACCTTC.

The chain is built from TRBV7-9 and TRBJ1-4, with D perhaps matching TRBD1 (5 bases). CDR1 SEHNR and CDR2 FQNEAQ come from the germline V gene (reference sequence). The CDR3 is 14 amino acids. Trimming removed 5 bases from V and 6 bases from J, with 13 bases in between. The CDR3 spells CASSRVQGYEKLFF. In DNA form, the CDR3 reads TGTGCCAGCAGCCGCGTCCAGGGCTATGAAAAACTGTTTTTT.